This T cell receptor beta chain was recovered during a study of post-analysis software for immune sequencing data. Study information: The disease courses covered relapsing-remitting, secondary progressive and progressive-relapsing multiple sclerosis. Points from the study as a whole: People with multiple sclerosis had a significantly lower normalized Chao1 diversity than controls did. TRBV5-6, TRBV5-1 and TRBV20-1 were among 4 or 5 TRBV segments more frequent in patients than controls.

This clonotype occurred a few times. The antigen remains undetermined. The CDR3 is 13 amino acids. Trimming removed 5 bases from V and 14 bases from J; junction bases left unmatched: 7. CDR1 PRHDT and CDR2 FYEKMQ come from the germline V gene (reference sequence). Prepared TCR beta cDNA libraries contained unique molecular identifiers. In TCRdb, the PCR reads were re-called with MiXCR into one record per CDR3 protein. The sample shows 150,000 to 200,000 distinct CDR3 sequences, about 32% of them seen only once. This chain connects TRBV13 to TRBJ1-6, with 9 bases matching TRBD1. This sequence originates from a girl aged 5-17 years with multiple sclerosis. Sequencing was performed on blood. CDR3 nucleotide sequence: TGTGCCAGCAGCCCCCGGGACAGGGCGACCCTCCACTTT. Translation gives CASSPRDRATLHF.